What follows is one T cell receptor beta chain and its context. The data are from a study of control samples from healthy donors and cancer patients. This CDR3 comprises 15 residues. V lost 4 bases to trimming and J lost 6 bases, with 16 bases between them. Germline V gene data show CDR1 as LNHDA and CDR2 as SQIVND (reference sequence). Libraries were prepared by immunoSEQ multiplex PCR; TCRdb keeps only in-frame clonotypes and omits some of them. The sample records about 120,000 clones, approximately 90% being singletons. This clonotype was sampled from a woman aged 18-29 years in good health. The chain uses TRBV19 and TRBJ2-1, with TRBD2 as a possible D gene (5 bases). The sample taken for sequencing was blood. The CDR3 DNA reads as TGTGCCAGTAGTAGGATGACTAAGGGATTCAATGAGCAGTTCTTC. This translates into CASSRMTKGFNEQFF. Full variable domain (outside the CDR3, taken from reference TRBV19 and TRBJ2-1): DGGITQSPKYLFRKEGQNVTLSCEQNLNHDAMYWYRQDPGQGLRLIYYSQIVNDFQKGDIAEGYSVSREKKESFPLTVTSAQKNPTAFYLCASSRMTKGFNEQFFGPGTRLTVL.